The clone carrying this TCR beta chain was counted at least ten times. Its antigen is as yet unknown. These data are taken from a study of spatial heterogeneity in lung cancer. About the study: In the raw reads, each unique TCR and UMI combination was present more than ten times on average. Whole-study findings and limits: There were more appearances of ubiquitous expanded tumor TCRs in blood at resection than at follow-up.

The study tagged each TCR cDNA molecule with a unique molecular identifier. One entry per CDR3 protein, called by TCRdb with MiXCR from the 5' RACE reads. Of about 22,000 distinct CDR3 sequences in the sample, 4.6% were seen once. Time point specified: sample taken at primary tumor resection. Unsorted whole RNA of tumor, nontumor lung or frozen PBMC was sequenced. The donors, fewer than 95 patients with untreated early-stage non-small cell lung cancer, provided the samples. The clonotype comes from a male donor with early-stage non-small cell lung cancer. The sequences come from PBMCs, collected at surgery.

CDR3 sequence: CASRPGHIFSYEQYF. The CDR3 nucleotides read TGTGCCAGTAGGCCCGGTCACATCTTCTCCTACGAGCAGTACTTC. J is TRBJ2-7 and V is TRBV6-1; no definite D call. The germline CDR1 and CDR2 sequences are MNHNS and SASEGT. The CDR3 covers 15 residues. V was clipped by 9 bases and J by 0 bases, with 18 bases between them.